This T cell receptor beta chain was recovered during a study of a mutant IDH1 vaccine in newly diagnosed glioma. The CDR3 is made up of 13 amino acids. Trimming cost V 1 base and J 11 bases; bases outside gene matches: 5. Germline CDR1 is LNHNV and CDR2 is YYDKDF (reference sequence). Specified time point: week 35, safety follow-up. With topical imiquimod, each dose of the vaccine consisted of 300 ug of mutant IDH1 20-mer peptide. In weeks 1, 3, 5, 7, 11, 15, 19 and 23, patients were vaccinated. Donors' newly diagnosed IDH1-mutant WHO grade 3 or 4 astrocytomas lacked nuclear ATRX. With respect to this clone: Its target is not known.

Using immunoSEQ multiplex PCR, the repertoire was profiled, and TCRdb retains in-frame clones only, with some absent. The sample carries about 32,000 clones, around 80% recorded once. The input for sequencing was PBMCs, taken from a glioma patient whose treatment included an IDH1 peptide vaccine. The TCR originated in a woman aged 35 to 49 with glioma. The gene calls are TRBV15 and TRBJ1-1; TRBD1 matches 9 bases. In nucleotides, the CDR3 is TGTGCCACCAGCAGAGGGGACAGGGTCTCCGCTTTCTTT. This encodes CATSRGDRVSAFF.